Below are 8 T cell receptor beta chains sequenced from a single sample in a study of regulatory T cells in long-lasting Graves disease. Regarding time point: newly diagnosed GD, antithyroid drugs for less than 3 months. Construction of the TCR library relied on RNA isolated from PBMCs. Sequencing libraries for TCR beta were prepared with iRepertoire HTBI primers and Arm-PCR of CDR3 regions. TCRdb ran MiXCR on the multiplex PCR reads and lists one entry per CDR3 protein. This sample has 680,000 or so distinct CDR3 sequences, with 16% found just once. These data also formed part of another study, on T cells in Graves' hyperthyroidism and ophthalmopathy.

This sample comprised peripheral blood mononuclear cells (PBMCs), obtained at new diagnosis, from a patient treated with antithyroid drugs. The receptors shown here come from a woman younger than 45 with Graves disease.

This clonotype was observed many times. The chain uses TRBV27 and TRBJ2-7; D may be TRBD1 or TRBD2 (7 bases each). V shed 5 bases and J shed 2 bases, with 13 bases lying between them. The CDR3 sequence is 14 residues long. Germline CDR1 is MNHEY and CDR2 is SMNVEV (reference sequence). The CDR3 region has the DNA TGTGCCAGCAGTCAGGGGGGGATCACCTACGAGCAGTACTTC. As protein: CASSQGGITYEQYF.

The CDR3: CASSHTSGGRNTEAFF. CDR3 coding DNA: TGTGCCAGCAGCCATACCTCTGGGGGTAGGAACACTGAAGCTTTCTTT. V usage is TRBV4-2 and J usage is TRBJ1-1; D is possibly TRBD1 (5 bases). Germline V gene sequence: CDR1 LGHNA, CDR2 YNFKEQ. The CDR3 sequence is 16 residues long. V shed 3 bases and J shed 1 base, with 15 bases lying between them.

On this clonotype itself: Possible read error: a much larger clone is one base away. The rearrangement links TRBV2 to TRBJ2-7; 10 bases line up with TRBD2. CDR1 is SNHLY and CDR2 is FYNNEI in the germline V gene. The V gene end was trimmed by 8 bases and the J gene end by 5 bases; junction bases not matched to a gene: 6. The CDR3 runs to 13 residues. The CDR3 DNA follows: TGTGCCAGCGGGGGACTAGCGATGCACGAGCAGTACTTC. It specifies CASGGLAMHEQYF.

This sequence joins TRBV5-1 and TRBJ2-2; 8 nucleotides align to TRBD2. Per germline, CDR1 SGHRS and CDR2 YFSETQ. The CDR3 length is 15 residues. The ends lost 2 bases at V and 11 bases at J; junction bases unmatched: 11. The CDR3 loop reads CASSLTSGGVGELFF. CDR3 sequence (DNA): TGCGCCAGCAGCTTAACTAGCGGAGGGGTCGGAGAGCTGTTTTTT.

In this sample, this clonotype turned up a few times. The V call is TRBV11-2, the J call TRBJ2-2, with D perhaps TRBD2 (6 bases). CDR1 and CDR2 from the germline V gene are SGHAT and FQNNGV. V lost 5 bases and J lost 6, with 16 bases in between. There are 15 residues in the CDR3. The CDR3 sequence: CASSPAGLWAGELFF. The CDR3 DNA reads as TGTGCCAGCAGCCCGGCGGGGTTATGGGCCGGGGAGCTGTTTTTT.

The chain couples TRBV28 to TRBJ1-5; 8 bases line up with TRBD1. V was clipped by 3 bases and J by 2 bases; unmatched bases: 3. Germline values: CDR1 MDHEN, CDR2 SYDVKM. CDR3 length equals 15 residues. The CDR3 region has the DNA TGTGCCAGCAGTTTCTCGGACAGGGGCAATCAGCCCCAGCATTTT. As protein: CASSFSDRGNQPQHF.

CDR3: CASSQSGMGQPQHF. The CDR3 nucleotides read TGTGCCAGCAGCCAATCGGGAATGGGGCAGCCCCAGCATTTT. The V and J genes are TRBV3-1 and TRBJ1-5; D not certain. Trimming removed 2 bases from V and 7 bases from J, with 12 bases in between. Germline assignment: CDR1 LGHDT and CDR2 YNNKEL (reference sequence). CDR3 length: 14 residues.

This clonotype was recorded at least ten times. The rearrangement joins TRBV11-2 to TRBJ2-7; TRBD1 might be the D (6 bases). Germline CDR1 is SGHAT and CDR2 is FQNNGV. This CDR3 has 15 residues. V lost 0 bases and J lost 5, with 14 bases in between. The CDR3 DNA reads TGTGCCAGCAGCTTAGATTATCAGGGGACCAACGAGCAGTACTTC. The encoded protein is CASSLDYQGTNEQYF.